The 6 T cell receptor beta chains in this list originate from one sample, sequenced in a study of beta chain features in type 1 diabetes. The whole isolated RNA underwent reverse transcription, so sequencing captured expressed TCRB transcripts. The method was immunoSEQ multiplex PCR; TCRdb's version includes in-frame clones alone and lacks a portion of them. The data show 130,000 to 150,000 clones, 10% seen once. Sequencing input: naive CD4+ T cells from blood. The origin of the receptors is a man aged 18 to 30 in good health.

The rearrangement uses TRBV11-2 and TRBJ2-5, with 10 nucleotides matching TRBD1. In germline, CDR1 is SGHAT, CDR2 FQNNGV. V was pared by 3 bases and J by 4 bases, with 8 bases of the junction left unmatched. This CDR3 has 16 residues. This CDR3 is CASSLVRQGASETQYF. In nucleotides, the CDR3 is TGTGCCAGCAGCTTGGTCAGACAGGGGGCGTCAGAGACCCAGTACTTC.

This clone was seen more than once but under ten times. The chain is built from TRBV9 and TRBJ2-2; D not certain. Looked up from germline, CDR1 is SGDLS and CDR2 is YYNGEE. The CDR3 totals 16 residues. The V end was cut by 0 bases, the J end by 1 base, with 10 bases between. The CDR3, as DNA: TGTGCCAGCAGCGTAGCCCCTACCCAGAACACCGGGGAGCTGTTTTTT. Protein: CASSVAPTQNTGELFF.

Points on this clone: The identical CDR3 is also encoded by other nucleotide sequences in the sample. The V gene is TRBV7-2, the J gene TRBJ2-3; 16 positions agree with TRBD2. CDR1 SGHTA and CDR2 FQGNSA come from the germline V gene. This CDR3 has 16 residues. Trimming removed 3 bases from V and 4 bases from J; junction bases left unmatched: 1. The CDR3 nucleotides are TGTGCCAGCAGCTTGGGACTAGCGGGGGGGCCAGATACGCAGTATTTT. It translates to CASSLGLAGGPDTQYF.

This clone has only a few counts. The genes are TRBV5-1 and TRBJ2-7; a possible D gene is TRBD2 (5 bases). Gene TRBJ2-5 matches the end of the DNA better, so the J call may be wrong. Germline CDR1 and CDR2: SGHRS and YFSETQ. CDR3 length: 14 residues. The CDR3 region is CASSLGGLRETQYF. In DNA form, the CDR3 reads TGCGCCAGCAGCTTGGGCGGACTGCGCGAGACCCAGTACTTC.

Ten or more counts support this clone. The CDR3 loop is CASSLGTSNYGYTF. In DNA, the CDR3 is TGTGCCAGCAGCTTAGGGACATCTAACTATGGCTACACCTTC. The rearrangement joins TRBV7-2 to TRBJ1-2; the D gene is possibly TRBD1 (5 bases). Germline lookup yields CDR1 SGHTA and CDR2 FQGNSA. The V and J ends lost 1 base and 0 bases respectively, with 6 bases between them. This CDR3 has 14 residues.

This clone was observed many times. This rearrangement joins TRBV29-1 to TRBJ2-1; D gene unclear. This CDR3 comprises 13 residues. Trimming took 4 bases from V and 8 from J, leaving 15 bases between them. Germline CDR1 reads SQVTM; CDR2 reads ANQGSEA. This chain's CDR3 is CSVVRRVIDEQFF. DNA of the CDR3: TGCAGCGTTGTTCGCCGGGTGATTGATGAGCAGTTCTTC.